This T cell receptor (beta chain) was documented in a study of Ad26.COV2.S vaccination and SARS-CoV-2 variants. Across the whole study: The study gave Ad26.COV2.S intramuscularly, once or twice 56 days apart.

Treatment given: roughly 19 received Ad26.COV2.S at low or high dose, single or two shots; several received placebo; per-sample allocation not given. Following the first vaccine or placebo injection, samples were taken on day 63. The vaccine antigen was prefusion-stabilized Wuhan SARS-CoV-2 spike. This CDR3 has 12 amino acids. The germline V gene encodes CDR1 SGHAT and CDR2 FQNNGV. The V end was cut by 5 bases, the J end by 7 bases, with 8 bases between. The data were produced by immunoSEQ multiplex PCR, yet TCRdb's version contains in-frame clones alone and is incomplete. The sample contains approximately 410,000 clones, around 92% of which appear only once.

The chain links TRBV11-2 to TRBJ2-2, with a weak D call TRBD1 (6 bases). This TCR came from a person between 18 and 65 years old who received the Ad26.COV2.S COVID-19 vaccine or a placebo. The sample here was peripheral blood, taken in a trial of Ad26.COV2.S vaccine versus placebo. This CDR3 is CASSPDSGELFF. The CDR3 bases are TGTGCCAGCAGCCCGGACAGCGGGGAGCTGTTTTTT.